These 9 T cell receptor beta chains originate from one sample sequenced in a study of blood T cell repertoires in COVID-19. Clones were read by immunoSEQ multiplex PCR, and TCRdb kept only the in-frame ones, dropping some. In the table there are tens of thousands of clones, 65% to 85% of which are singletons. Sequencing was performed on peripheral blood. These receptor sequences come from a man between 70 and 80 years old with COVID-19, enrolled during active disease.

The rearrangement uses TRBV7-6 and TRBJ2-7; possible D gene TRBD1, 6 bases. The V and J ends lost 1 base and 2 bases respectively, with 18 bases between them. The CDR3 runs to 17 residues. CDR1 and CDR2 (germline): SGHVS, FNYEAQ. The chain's CDR3 is CASSLEISRDTPYEQYF. CDR3 bases: TGTGCCAGCAGCTTAGAAATTTCTCGGGACACTCCCTACGAGCAGTACTTC.

The chain recombines TRBV19 with TRBJ1-6, with 9 bases identical to TRBD1. Germline assignment: CDR1 LNHDA and CDR2 SQIVND (reference sequence). Trimming removed 5 bases from V and 7 bases from J; junction bases left unmatched: 9. This CDR3 region has 16 residues. The CDR3 loop is CASSFAGQGVNSPLHF. DNA for the CDR3: TGTGCCAGTAGTTTCGCGGGACAGGGCGTAAATTCACCCCTCCACTTT.

This sequence joins TRBV7-6 and TRBJ2-7, with D hard to call. This CDR3 contains 11 residues. V lost 3 bases and J 7 bases, leaving 7 bases between the germline ends. Per the germline V gene, CDR1 is SGHVS and CDR2 is FNYEAQ. The CDR3 protein is CASSLYYEQYF. In nucleotides, the CDR3 is TGTGCCAGCAGCTTGTATTATGAGCAGTACTTC.

J is TRBJ2-7 and V is TRBV2; TRBD1 matches at 7 bases. With 1 base clipped from V and 2 bases from J, the junction kept 5 bases outside the gene matches. The germline gives CDR1 SNHLY, CDR2 FYNNEI. The CDR3 runs to 15 residues. The CDR3 here is CASSEGRDRTYEQYF. The CDR3 nucleotides read TGTGCCAGCAGTGAAGGTCGGGACAGAACCTACGAGCAGTACTTC.

In its sample, this clone was seen a few times. This chain connects TRBV10-3 to TRBJ2-3; 9 nucleotides match TRBD1. The CDR3 covers 14 residues. Trimming cost V 9 bases and J 5 bases; bases outside gene matches: 9. Germline V gene data show CDR1 as ENHRY and CDR2 as SYGVKD. CDR3 DNA sequence: TGTGCCATTCGAGACAGGGGGGTTGGAGATACGCAGTATTTT. Amino acids: CAIRDRGVGDTQYF.

The chain couples TRBV7-9 to TRBJ2-2; D unresolved. The germline gives CDR1 SEHNR, CDR2 FQNEAQ (reference sequence). This CDR3 region has 10 residues. Trimming removed 11 bases at V and 6 bases at J, with 7 bases between. The CDR3 DNA reads as TGTGCCTCCCCGGCCGGGGAGCTGTTTTTT. Protein: CASPAGELFF.

This clone was seen a few times. V is TRBV5-1 and J is TRBJ1-2; possibly TRBD1 for D (5 bases). V was clipped by 4 bases and J by 3 bases, with 19 bases between them. The CDR3 consists of 16 residues. Germline CDR1 is SGHRS and CDR2 is YFSETQ. The CDR3 loop reads CASSEPIGAGDYGYTF. In nucleotides, the CDR3 is TGCGCCAGCAGCGAGCCAATAGGGGCGGGGGACTATGGCTACACCTTC.

The V call is TRBV4-2, the J call TRBJ2-7, with TRBD1 as a possible D gene (5 bases). The V end lost 0 bases, the J end lost 4 bases, and 13 bases lay between the germline ends. Germline CDR1 reads LGHNA; CDR2 reads YNFKEQ. The CDR3 is 15 residues long. The CDR3 sequence is CASSQEFSGYYEQYF. The CDR3 nucleotides are TGTGCCAGCAGCCAAGAGTTTTCAGGGTATTACGAGCAGTACTTC.

V is TRBV11-3 and J is TRBJ2-7; a weak D match, TRBD2 (5 bases). Trimming left V 1 base short and J 2 bases short, with 12 bases between. Germline V gene lookup returns CDR1 SGHNT and CDR2 YENEEA. This CDR3 is built from 15 residues. The chain's CDR3 is CASSLGWTGTYEQYF. The CDR3 DNA reads TGTGCCAGCAGCTTAGGCTGGACGGGGACCTACGAGCAGTACTTC.